A selection of T cell receptor beta chains follows, all from one sample in a study of OX40 agonist ivuxolimab in advanced cancers. The method was immunoSEQ multiplex PCR; TCRdb's version includes in-frame clones alone and lacks a portion of them. The table lists 95,000 to 150,000 clones, more than 80% of them singletons. This sample comprised CD4+ or CD8+ T cells sorted from blood, obtained in a trial of the OX40 agonist ivuxolimab. Receptors originate from an adult with an advanced solid tumor such as melanoma, head and neck, liver or kidney cancer. Both conserved end residues are trimmed from each CDR3. Each record gives: CDR3 length, V gene, clone size, J gene, CDR3 protein. Clone size is stated in some rows and not others, as once, few, many or a class when expanded.

>13|TRBV15|.|TRBJ1-5
ATSSRRADNQPQH
>11|TRBV7-3|.|TRBJ1-1
ASSRQLNTEAF
>12|TRBV5-6|.|TRBJ2-2
ASSLGHYTGELF
>10|TRBV10-3|.|TRBJ2-1
AIRETGLEQF
>14|TRBV7-2|.|TRBJ2-7
ASSLGGSGVTYEQY
>13|TRBV28|once|TRBJ1-3
ATFGQGTSGNTIY
>12|TRBV7-2|.|TRBJ2-2
ASSRGQNTGELF
>12|TRBV6-1|.|TRBJ1-1
ASTKGTGNTEAF
>13|TRBV7-2|few|TRBJ1-5
ASSSQQGVSQPQH
>11|TRBV30|.|TRBJ1-3
AWTTGDGNTIY
>12|TRBV29-1|few|TRBJ2-2
SVVLGPNTGELF